The T cell receptor (beta chain) described here comes from a study of T cell repertoires in cytomegalovirus infection. The wider study: Well-studied HLA-B-restricted CMV epitopes were used in the study alongside recently identified HLA-C-restricted ones. An indication of both CMV infection and matching HLA type came from public TCR beta signatures. General study points: Public TCR beta family frequency separated CMV-and-HLA carriers, including in an independent cohort. Dominating the ex vivo response were HLA-C-restricted CMV-specific TCR beta clonotypes.

The CDR3 covers 15 residues. The V gene lost 5 bases and the J gene lost 4 bases, with 15 bases spanning the gap. In germline, CDR1 is LGHNA, CDR2 YNFKEQ. As concerns this clonotype: Antigen specificity is unknown.

TCRdb recomputed calls from the reads with MiXCR, one row per CDR3 protein. The data contain about half a million distinct CDR3 sequences, about 42% of them singletons. This chain joins TRBV4-2 and TRBJ2-1; perhaps D is TRBD1 or TRBD2 (5 bases each). This receptor was identified in a human donor in good health (CMV status not recorded). Some clones in this sample may be carry-over from other donors' samples. Material: cultured PBMCs, obtained from culture after CMV antigen stimulation. CDR3 amino acids: CASSETRDGYNEQFF. CDR3 in DNA: TGTGCCAGCAGCGAAACACGGGACGGGTACAATGAGCAGTTCTTC.